The 13 T cell receptor beta chains given below trace back to one sample, sequenced in a study. Each CDR3 protein gets one entry after TCRdb re-called the reads with MiXCR. In the table there are just under 6,000 distinct CDR3 sequences, over 7.5% of which are singletons. The material sequenced was CD4+ T cells from synovial fluid. The receptor set was obtained from a human donor with rheumatoid arthritis.

Worth noting for this clonotype: It may be a read error: a sequence one base away is much more abundant. V gene TRBV18 combines with J gene TRBJ2-7; TRBD1 aligns across 10 bases. Germline CDR1 reads KGHSH; CDR2 reads LQKENI. The CDR3 has 15 residues. V lost 3 bases to trimming and J lost 5 bases; unmatched junction nucleotides: 7. CDR3 nucleotides: TGTGCCAGCTCACCGGGAGAGACAGGGGGCCACGAGCAGTACTTC. Translation: CASSPGETGGHEQYF.

By proportion, this clonotype is medium-sized. This chain connects TRBV7-2 to TRBJ1-5; no clear D gene. The V end was cut by 1 base, the J end by 1 base, with 8 bases between. Germline CDR1 is SGHTA and CDR2 is FQGNSA. The CDR3 loop spans 15 amino acids. The CDR3 sequence is CASSLVGNSNQPQHF. The CDR3 DNA reads TGTGCCAGCAGCTTAGTAGGAAACAGCAATCAGCCCCAGCATTTT.

V is TRBV7-9 and J is TRBJ2-5; D unresolved. Germline-derived CDR1 and CDR2 are SEHNR and FQNEAQ (reference sequence). This CDR3 is 12 amino acids long. V was shortened by 2 bases and J by 3 bases, with 4 bases between the two germline ends. The CDR3 region has the DNA TGTGCCAGCAGCTTAACTGAAGAGACCCAGTACTTC. Encoded protein: CASSLTEETQYF. The whole variable domain, filled in from reference TRBV7-9 and TRBJ2-5, reads DTGVSQNPRHKITKRGQNVTFRCDPISEHNRLYWYRQTLGQGPEFLTYFQNEAQLEKSRLLSDRFSAERPKGSFSTLEIQRTEQGDSAMYLCASSLTEETQYFGPGTRLLVL.

This clonotype showed up many times. The rearrangement links TRBV18 to TRBJ2-5; 9 bases fit TRBD1. This CDR3 contains 15 residues. Germline CDR1 KGHSH, CDR2 LQKENI. Germline trimming cut 3 bases from V and 4 bases from J; bases unmatched to any gene: 6. In DNA, the CDR3 is TGTGCCAGCTCACCTACAGGGGGCGCAGTAGAGACCCAGTACTTC. This translates into CASSPTGGAVETQYF.

By sample share, this clonotype is medium-sized. This chain uses TRBV2 with TRBJ2-7; D unclear. Germline CDR1 reads SNHLY; CDR2 reads FYNNEI. The CDR3 is made up of 10 amino acids. Trimming shortened V by 2 bases and J by 10 bases, and 6 bases separated the two germline ends. The CDR3 region is CASSERVQYF. Written as DNA, the CDR3 is TGTGCCAGCAGTGAACGGGTACAGTACTTC.

By share, this clonotype ranks as medium-sized. The genes are TRBV18 and TRBJ1-4; D may be TRBD1 (5 bases). This CDR3 spans 16 amino acids. With 2 bases removed from V and 8 bases from J, the gap between germline ends came to 18 bases. Germline V gene data show CDR1 as KGHSH and CDR2 as LQKENI. The CDR3 reads CASSPSEGRVGEKLFF. In DNA form, the CDR3 reads TGTGCCAGCTCACCATCAGAAGGCAGGGTGGGCGAAAAACTGTTTTTT.

This clonotype came up many times. The chain links TRBV19 to TRBJ2-3, with 12 nucleotides matching TRBD2. J lost 2 bases, V lost 6 bases, and 3 bases had no gene match. This CDR3 comprises 15 residues. CDR1 and CDR2 from the germline V gene are LNHDA and SQIVND (reference sequence). The CDR3 loop is CASRLAGGHTDTQYF. The CDR3 coding sequence is TGTGCCAGTAGACTAGCGGGAGGTCACACAGATACGCAGTATTTT.

This clonotype is classed as medium-sized (0.01 to 0.1%). The CDR3 DNA sequence: TGTGCCAGCAGCTTGGCGGGACTAGCGGGGCAAGGAACCGGGGAGCTGTTTTTT. Protein product: CASSLAGLAGQGTGELFF. The chain is built from TRBV5-6 and TRBJ2-2, with TRBD2 identical over 13 bases. Trimming removed 0 bases from V and 5 bases from J; junction bases left unmatched: 7. In germline, CDR1 is SGHDT, CDR2 YYEEEE. The CDR3 is 18 residues long. Full variable domain (rest looked up from reference TRBV5-6 and TRBJ2-2): DAGVTQSPTHLIKTRGQQVTLRCSPKSGHDTVSWYQQALGQGPQFIFQYYEEEERQRGNFPDRFSGHQFPNYSSELNVNALLLGDSALYLCASSLAGLAGQGTGELFFGEGSRLTVL.

This clonotype is deemed medium-sized. The chain employs TRBV19 and TRBJ2-1; 7 bases match TRBD1. In germline, CDR1 is LNHDA, CDR2 SQIVND (reference sequence). J lost 5 bases, V lost 0 bases, and 4 bases had no gene match. The CDR3 spans 15 residues. CDR3 bases: TGTGCCAGTAGTATAGATCGACAGGGCCACAATGAGCAGTTCTTC. It specifies CASSIDRQGHNEQFF.

Notes on this clonotype: Its ends do not fully match the called genes, so a read error is possible. V usage is TRBV18 and J usage is TRBJ2-1; D might be TRBD1 or TRBD2, each matching 5 bases. Per the germline V gene, CDR1 is KGHSH and CDR2 is LQKENI. This CDR3 spans 16 amino acids. In DNA, the CDR3 is TGTACCAGCTCCCAAGGGGACGGTGCGACCTACAATGAGCAGTTCTTC. Protein: CTSSQGDGATYNEQFF.

This clonotype was seen once. The chain has TRBV9 and TRBJ2-1; possibly TRBD1 for D (6 bases). The DNA end is more similar to TRBJ2-7, so the J call may be wrong. The CDR3 length is 14 residues. The germline V gene encodes CDR1 SGDLS and CDR2 YYNGEE. DNA for the CDR3: TGTGCCAGCAGCGTTGCAGGACAGAATAATGAGCAGTACTTC. Protein sequence: CASSVAGQNNEQYF.

By share, this clonotype counts as medium-sized. For the CDR3, the DNA is TGTGCCAGCTCACCGAGCTTATTGATCGAGGCTAATGAGCAGTTCTTC. Translation gives CASSPSLLIEANEQFF. The chain recombines TRBV18 with TRBJ2-1; D is ambiguous. Germline CDR1 reads KGHSH; CDR2 reads LQKENI. V lost 3 bases, J lost 7 bases, and 19 bases lay in between. The CDR3 has 16 amino acids. Complete variable domain (other parts from reference TRBV18 and TRBJ2-1): NAGVMQNPRHLVRRRGQEARLRCSPMKGHSHVYWYRQLPEEGLKFMVYLQKENIIDESGMPKERFSAEFPKEGPSILRIQQVVRGDSAAYFCASSPSLLIEANEQFFGPGTRLTVL.

Relative to its sample, this clonotype is medium-sized. The V call is TRBV20-1, the J call TRBJ2-3; D might be TRBD2 (6 bases). In germline, CDR1 is DFQATT, CDR2 SNEGSKA (reference sequence). Trimming removed 3 bases from V and 0 bases from J, with 22 bases in between. The CDR3 length is 18 residues. The CDR3 is CSASDLRRGRLSTDTQYF. The CDR3 DNA is TGCAGTGCTAGTGACCTCAGGAGGGGACGCCTGAGCACAGATACGCAGTATTTT.